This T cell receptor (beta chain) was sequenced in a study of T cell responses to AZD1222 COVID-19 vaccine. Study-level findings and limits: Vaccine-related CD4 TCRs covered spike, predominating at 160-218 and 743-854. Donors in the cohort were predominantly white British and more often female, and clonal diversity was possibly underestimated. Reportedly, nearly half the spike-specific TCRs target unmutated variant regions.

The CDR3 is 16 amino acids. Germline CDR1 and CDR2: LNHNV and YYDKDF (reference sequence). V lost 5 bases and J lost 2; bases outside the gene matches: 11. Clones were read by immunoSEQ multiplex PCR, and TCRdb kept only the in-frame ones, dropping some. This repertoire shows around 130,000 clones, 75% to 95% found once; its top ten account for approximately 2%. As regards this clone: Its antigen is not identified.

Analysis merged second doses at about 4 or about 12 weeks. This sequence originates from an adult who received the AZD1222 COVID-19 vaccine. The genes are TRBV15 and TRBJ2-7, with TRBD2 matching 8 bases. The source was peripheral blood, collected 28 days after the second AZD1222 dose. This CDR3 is CATSPRGRGGTYEQYF. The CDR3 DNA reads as TGTGCCACCAGCCCCCGTGGCCGGGGGGGCACCTACGAGCAGTACTTC.